Below, 32 T cell receptor beta chains from the same sample are listed, as sequenced in a study of blood T cell repertoires in COVID-19. Clones were read by immunoSEQ multiplex PCR, and TCRdb kept only the in-frame ones, dropping some. The sample lists about 170,000 clones; over 75% were seen once. The sample consisted of peripheral blood. The source of these receptors is a man at least 80 years old with COVID-19, enrolled during active disease.

The J gene is TRBJ1-5, the V gene TRBV4-1; no reliable D call. This CDR3 comprises 16 residues. Germline CDR1 and CDR2: MGHRA and YSYEKL. V lost 3 bases to trimming and J lost 4 bases, with 16 bases between them. The chain's CDR3 is CASSQSSGGMNQPQHF. The CDR3 DNA is TGCGCCAGCAGCCAGTCCTCAGGAGGCATGAATCAGCCCCAGCATTTT.

The genes are TRBV6-6 and TRBJ1-1; 10 positions agree with TRBD1. V shed 5 bases and J 11 bases; nucleotides not matched to a gene: 11. Germline V CDR1 and CDR2: MNHNY, SVGAGI (reference sequence). The CDR3 covers 14 residues. The CDR3 coding sequence is TGTGCCAGCAGTCGACAGGGGGCGCCGTTGGGGGCTTTCTTT. This gives the protein CASSRQGAPLGAFF.

This chain uses TRBV6-5 with TRBJ1-1; D is unclear. Germline CDR1 reads MNHEY; CDR2 reads SVGAGI. V was cut by 6 bases and J by 1 base, with 9 bases left in between. This CDR3 has 13 residues. CDR3 sequence reads: CASRLQRNTEAFF. The CDR3 DNA reads TGTGCCAGCAGGTTACAGAGGAACACTGAAGCTTTCTTT.

The rearrangement uses TRBV5-1 and TRBJ1-3; D unclear. Germline V gene data show CDR1 as SGHRS and CDR2 as YFSETQ. This CDR3 contains 19 residues. The V end was cut by 0 bases, the J end by 3 bases, with 22 bases between. DNA for the CDR3: TGCGCCAGCAGCTTGGCCCTCCATTCACTCGGGGTCGGTGGAAACACCATATATTTT. This sequence encodes CASSLALHSLGVGGNTIYF. The full variable domain, rest sourced from reference TRBV5-1 and TRBJ1-3, is KAGVTQTPRYLIKTRGQQVTLSCSPISGHRSVSWYQQTPGQGLQFLFEYFSETQRNKGNFPGRFSGRQFSNSRSEMNVSTLELGDSALYLCASSLALHSLGVGGNTIYFGEGSWLTVV.

CDR3 region: CASSPGLAGGPGTDTQYF. CDR3 nucleotides: TGTGCCAGCTCACCAGGGCTAGCGGGGGGGCCAGGAACAGATACGCAGTATTTT. V gene TRBV18 combines with J gene TRBJ2-3; 12 nucleotides align to TRBD2. The V gene end was trimmed by 2 bases and the J gene end by 3 bases; junction bases not matched to a gene: 9. There are 18 residues in the CDR3. Germline CDR1 is KGHSH and CDR2 is LQKENI.

The chain carries TRBV9 and TRBJ2-2; D is uncertain. Trimming removed 0 bases at V and 6 bases at J, with 6 bases between. Germline CDR1 reads SGDLS; CDR2 reads YYNGEE. The CDR3 consists of 13 residues. CDR3 coding DNA: TGTGCCAGCAGCGTAGATTCGGCCGGGGAGCTGTTTTTT. Translating gives CASSVDSAGELFF.

The chain uses TRBV9 and TRBJ2-7; D is possibly TRBD2 (6 bases). The CDR3 has 15 amino acids. Germline CDR1 reads SGDLS; CDR2 reads YYNGEE. Trimming left V 0 bases short and J 2 bases short, with 12 bases between. This CDR3 reads CASSVDAGNPYEQYF. The CDR3 nucleotides read TGTGCCAGCAGCGTAGATGCGGGAAATCCCTACGAGCAGTACTTC.

The chain employs TRBV10-1 and TRBJ2-7; D not certain. The CDR3 loop spans 13 amino acids. V lost 6 bases and J lost 2, with 11 bases in between. CDR1 is WNHNN, CDR2 SYGVQD, per germline (reference sequence). The CDR3 loop reads CASRSGSAYEQYF. CDR3 nucleotides: TGCGCCAGCAGATCCGGGTCTGCCTACGAGCAGTACTTC.

V and J are TRBV10-3 and TRBJ2-3; TRBD1 matches at 9 bases. Germline loops: CDR1 ENHRY, CDR2 SYGVKD. Trimming removed 7 bases from V and 2 bases from J; junction bases left unmatched: 10. This CDR3 is 16 amino acids long. CDR3 loop: CAITTGQGPNTDTQYF. CDR3 DNA sequence: TGTGCCATCACCACTGGACAGGGGCCAAACACAGATACGCAGTATTTT.

The chain recombines TRBV5-4 with TRBJ1-4; D is uncertain. There are 14 residues in the CDR3. Germline loops: CDR1 SGHNT, CDR2 YYREEE (reference sequence). The V and J ends lost 0 bases and 5 bases respectively, with 8 bases between them. CDR3 residues: CASSLERYNEKLFF. The CDR3 DNA reads TGTGCCAGCAGCTTGGAGCGATACAATGAAAAACTGTTTTTT. Full variable domain (missing parts from reference TRBV5-4 and TRBJ1-4): ETGVTQSPTHLIKTRGQQVTLRCSSQSGHNTVSWYQQALGQGPQFIFQYYREEENGRGNFPPRFSGLQFPNYSSELNVNALELDDSALYLCASSLERYNEKLFFGSGTQLSVL.

The V gene is TRBV14, the J gene TRBJ1-1, with TRBD1 as a possible D gene (6 bases). V was pared by 0 bases and J by 4 bases, with 9 bases between. The CDR3 runs 14 residues. Germline CDR1 reads SGHDN; CDR2 reads FVKESK. CDR3 nucleotide sequence: TGTGCCAGCAGCCAAGATCAGGGGAGCACTGAAGCTTTCTTT. Its protein is CASSQDQGSTEAFF.

V is TRBV9 and J is TRBJ1-6; D is perhaps TRBD1 (5 bases). The CDR3 is 14 residues long. Trimming cost V 1 base and J 9 bases, with 11 bases left between them. The germline CDR1 and CDR2 sequences are SGDLS and YYNGEE. This CDR3 reads CASSVPGPGSPLHF. DNA of the CDR3: TGTGCCAGCAGCGTACCAGGGCCAGGTTCACCCCTCCACTTT. The full variable domain, its missing parts supplied by reference TRBV9 and TRBJ1-6, is DSGVTQTPKHLITATGQRVTLRCSPRSGDLSVYWYQQSLDQGLQFLIQYYNGEERAKGNILERFSAQQFPDLHSELNLSSLELGDSALYFCASSVPGPGSPLHFGNGTRLTVT.

V is TRBV11-3 and J is TRBJ2-3; D uncertain. Germline V gene sequence: CDR1 SGHNT, CDR2 YENEEA. The V end was cut by 0 bases, the J end by 5 bases, with 6 bases between. The CDR3 has 13 amino acids. CDR3: CASSLEQEDTQYF. CDR3 bases: TGTGCCAGCAGCTTAGAACAAGAAGATACGCAGTATTTT.

The gene calls are TRBV24-1 and TRBJ2-3, with D possibly matching TRBD2 (6 bases). The CDR3 is 14 amino acids. Germline V CDR1 and CDR2: KGHDR, SFDVKD. Trimming removed 10 bases from V and 10 bases from J, with 23 bases in between. The CDR3 here is CATAARDFYTAQYF. The CDR3 coding sequence is TGTGCCACTGCTGCCAGGGACTTCTATACGGCGCAGTATTTT.

The rearrangement uses TRBV5-1 and TRBJ1-2, with 10 bases aligning to TRBD1. The CDR3 is 15 residues long. CDR1 SGHRS and CDR2 YFSETQ come from the germline V gene. Trimming took 0 bases from V and 3 from J; bases not matched to a gene: 2. CDR3 nucleotides: TGCGCCAGCAGCTTGGGGACAGGGGGGGACTATGGCTACACCTTC. Residues: CASSLGTGGDYGYTF.

V gene TRBV10-3 combines with J gene TRBJ2-6; no firm D call. V lost 6 bases and J lost 2, with 8 bases in between. The CDR3 is 14 amino acids. Germline CDR1 reads ENHRY; CDR2 reads SYGVKD. CDR3 DNA: TGTGCCATCAGATTGGGCCCTGGGGCCAACGTCCTGACTTTC. Translating it yields CAIRLGPGANVLTF.

CDR3 amino acids: CASRGAGIPNEKLFF. Here the CDR3 DNA reads TGTGCCAGCAGAGGAGCAGGGATCCCGAATGAAAAACTGTTTTTT. The rearrangement joins TRBV27 to TRBJ1-4, with D possibly being TRBD1 (5 bases). V lost 6 bases and J lost 5, with 16 bases in between. This CDR3 spans 15 amino acids. CDR1 and CDR2 from the germline V gene are MNHEY and SMNVEV (reference sequence).

This chain connects TRBV18 to TRBJ1-1; maybe TRBD1 (5 bases). V was shortened by 5 bases and J by 2 bases, with 9 bases between the two germline ends. Per the germline V gene, CDR1 is KGHSH and CDR2 is LQKENI. The CDR3 sequence is 13 residues long. CDR3 in amino acids: CASSTTGNTEAFF. CDR3 DNA: TGTGCCAGCTCAACTACAGGAAACACTGAAGCTTTCTTT.

The chain has TRBV5-4 and TRBJ2-2; 8 bases align to TRBD1. CDR3 size: 15 residues. V lost 4 bases to trimming and J lost 3 bases; unmatched junction nucleotides: 5. Germline V gives CDR1 SGHNT, CDR2 YYREEE (reference sequence). The CDR3: CASSIGTGDTGELFF. In nucleotides, the CDR3 is TGTGCCAGCAGCATTGGGACAGGAGACACCGGGGAGCTGTTTTTT.

The rearrangement links TRBV6-5 to TRBJ1-2, with 12 bases aligning to TRBD1. CDR3 length: 14 residues. The germline V gene has CDR1 MNHEY and CDR2 SVGAGI. V lost 5 bases to trimming and J lost 7 bases; unmatched junction nucleotides: 5. The CDR3 bases are TGTGCCAGCAGTCGGGGACAGGGGGCGGGTGGCTACACCTTC. Its translation is CASSRGQGAGGYTF.

The V and J genes are TRBV13 and TRBJ2-3; a possible D gene is TRBD1 (5 bases). The germline V gene encodes CDR1 PRHDT and CDR2 FYEKMQ (reference sequence). This CDR3 comprises 16 residues. The V end was cut by 5 bases, the J end by 2 bases, with 17 bases between. DNA for the CDR3: TGTGCCAGCAGCCTTACTACCGACAGTACCACAGATACGCAGTATTTT. It translates to CASSLTTDSTTDTQYF.

This sequence joins TRBV6-5 and TRBJ1-1, with D maybe TRBD1 (5 bases). Trimming took off 7 bases at V and 7 bases at J, with 16 bases between the two ends. Germline-derived CDR1 and CDR2 are MNHEY and SVGAGI. The CDR3 has 13 residues. The CDR3 region has the DNA TGTGCCAGCATCTCTCCTGGGGGAGGTGAAGCTTTCTTT. This gives the protein CASISPGGGEAFF.

The V call is TRBV2, the J call TRBJ1-6; perhaps TRBD1 as D (6 bases). V lost 7 bases and J 4 bases, leaving 11 bases between the germline ends. Germline values: CDR1 SNHLY, CDR2 FYNNEI. This CDR3 contains 14 residues. The CDR3, as DNA: TGTGCCAGCACCGGACAGACTTATAATTCACCCCTCCACTTT. It yields the protein CASTGQTYNSPLHF.

V and J are TRBV6-6 and TRBJ1-1, with 10 bases aligning to TRBD1. Germline values: CDR1 MNHNY, CDR2 SVGAGI (reference sequence). Trimming took 2 bases from V and 4 from J; bases not matched to a gene: 7. CDR3 length: 16 residues. As DNA, the CDR3 is TGTGCCAGCAGTTACCGCTTGGACAGGGGGGCCACTGAAGCTTTCTTT. It codes for CASSYRLDRGATEAFF.

This chain links TRBV7-2 with TRBJ1-2; D call uncertain. V dropped 3 bases and J dropped 2 bases, with 4 bases sitting between them. CDR1 and CDR2 (germline): SGHTA, FQGNSA. The CDR3 contains 12 residues. For the CDR3, the DNA is TGTGCCAGCAGCTTTCAGAACTATGGCTACACCTTC. Protein product: CASSFQNYGYTF.

The rearrangement joins TRBV24-1 to TRBJ1-2, with a possible D match to TRBD1 (5 bases). This CDR3 has 14 residues. The V end lost 1 base, the J end lost 4 bases, and 9 bases lay between the germline ends. Germline values: CDR1 KGHDR, CDR2 SFDVKD. CDR3 sequence reads: CATSDLTGGYGYTF. The DNA for the CDR3 is TGTGCCACCAGTGATTTAACCGGGGGCTATGGCTACACCTTC.

The chain recombines TRBV2 with TRBJ1-3; tentative D call: TRBD1 (5 bases). Germline assignment: CDR1 SNHLY and CDR2 FYNNEI. Trimming took 5 bases from V and 3 from J, leaving 14 bases between them. The CDR3 totals 15 residues. The CDR3 region has the DNA TGTGCCAGCAGTAGCCAGGGTCTTCGTGGAAACACCATATATTTT. Translated, it gives CASSSQGLRGNTIYF.

The V and J genes are TRBV4-3 and TRBJ2-2, with a possible D match to TRBD1 (7 bases). Germline assignment: CDR1 LGHNA and CDR2 YSLEER. The CDR3 runs to 14 residues. The V end lost 0 bases, the J end lost 13 bases, and 15 bases lay between the germline ends. CDR3 DNA sequence: TGCGCCAGCAGCCAAGATTCGGAGGGGGCTAGGCTGTTTTTT. This sequence encodes CASSQDSEGARLFF.

The gene calls are TRBV6-7 and TRBJ1-5; tentative D call: TRBD1 (5 bases). TRBV6-7 is sorted into the ORF group, with uncertain function. Trimming took 6 bases from V and 7 from J, leaving 22 bases between them. CDR3 length: 16 amino acids. CDR3 sequence (DNA): TGTGCCAGCAGGTACCAATTGGGAGGGGTCGGACAGCCCCAGCATTTT. This gives the protein CASRYQLGGVGQPQHF.

The J gene is TRBJ1-4, the V gene TRBV18, with D maybe TRBD1 (6 bases). This CDR3 has 14 residues. The germline V gene encodes CDR1 KGHSH and CDR2 LQKENI. V dropped 3 bases and J dropped 8 bases, with 13 bases sitting between them. The CDR3 region has the DNA TGTGCCAGCTCACCCACGGACAGCTCCGAAAAACTGTTTTTT. Translation: CASSPTDSSEKLFF.

The chain employs TRBV5-1 and TRBJ1-5; 9 bases agree with TRBD1. Trimming cost V 4 bases and J 5 bases; bases outside gene matches: 7. The CDR3 totals 15 residues. The germline V gene has CDR1 SGHRS and CDR2 YFSETQ. For the CDR3, the DNA is TGCGCCAGCAGCCCCGGGACAGGGCAAGATCAGCCCCAGCATTTT. Translation gives CASSPGTGQDQPQHF.

The V gene is TRBV7-2, the J gene TRBJ2-3, with 10 bases identical to TRBD1. The CDR3 is 15 amino acids. In germline, CDR1 is SGHTA, CDR2 FQGNSA. The ends lost 5 bases at V and 0 bases at J; junction bases unmatched: 2. The CDR3 DNA reads TGTGCCAGCAGCCTGGGACAGGGGAGCACAGATACGCAGTATTTT. Its protein is CASSLGQGSTDTQYF.